The TCR beta chain under discussion was sequenced for a study of T cells in Graves' hyperthyroidism and ophthalmopathy. Trimming removed 1 base from V and 5 bases from J, with 11 bases in between. Germline V CDR1 and CDR2: SEHNR, FQNEAQ (reference sequence). The CDR3 totals 14 residues. The CDR3 regions of TCR beta were amplified from RNA transcripts. An initial round of RT-PCR targeting the TCR CDR3 relied on the HTBI primer set. TCRdb independently ran MiXCR on the multiplex PCR reads; one entry per CDR3 protein. The repertoire has about 600,000 distinct CDR3 sequences, 16% of them found once; the top ten carry under 3.5%. This clonotype was detected many times.

The TCR originated in a woman aged 40 to 50 with Graves' ophthalmopathy. This sequence joins TRBV7-9 and TRBJ2-5; no clear D. The sequenced material came from blood. DNA of the CDR3: TGTGCCAGCAGCTTAGTGGGCGGAGTGGAGACCCAGTACTTC. It is translated as CASSLVGGVETQYF.